This T cell receptor (beta chain) was documented in a study of T-cell memory formation after mild COVID-19. Study background: TCR clusters were largely donor specific. Overall study results and limits: Proof of SARS-CoV-2 specificity was absent for the second-wave clones that crested on day 37. Mainly in CM and EM were contracting CD4+ clones; CD8+ were in EMRA.

V gave up 5 bases and J gave up 1 base; unmatched junction bases: 3. From germline, CDR1 is LNHNV and CDR2 YYDKDF (reference sequence). The CDR3 contains 14 residues. As regards this clonotype: Its antigen is unknown.

MiXCR, run by TCRdb on the 5' RACE reads, gives a single entry per CDR3 protein. The top ten clones hold approximately 13% of a sample with roughly 480,000 distinct CDR3 sequences, 20% to 30% of them seen once. The receptor comes from an adult woman who had mild COVID-19 (a few samples of this study predate the infection). Cell type and time point are not known. The material sequenced was PBMCs or a T cell subset sorted from them (not recorded which). J is TRBJ1-1 and V is TRBV15, with 8 positions matching TRBD1. CDR3 region: CATSLTGGNTEAFF. DNA of the CDR3: TGTGCCACCAGCTTAACAGGGGGGAACACTGAAGCTTTCTTT.